The T cell receptor (beta chain) described here comes from a study of long-term antiretroviral therapy in people with HIV. Note on this clone: Its specificity is unknown.

Germline loops: CDR1 DFQATT, CDR2 SNEGSKA (reference sequence). V was cut by 6 bases and J by 4 bases, with 10 bases left in between. This CDR3 is 11 amino acids long. Researchers ran immunoSEQ v3.0 at survey level. The repertoire was sequenced with immunoSEQ multiplex PCR; TCRdb's copy has only in-frame clones and lacks some. Here the sample spans roughly 29,000 clones, about 80% being singletons. Study observations and caveats: Investigators report no available data on ART adherence, viral resistance or therapy changes. In HIV, the repertoires covered a tighter span of CDR3 lengths than in controls. ART preceded a rise in diversity that nonetheless stayed lower than in transplant donor controls. Clones that had undergone expansion before ART prevailed in the repertoire throughout all time points.

This sequence joins TRBV20-1 and TRBJ2-7; D is possibly TRBD1 (6 bases). The sequence derives from a man aged 40-49 years with HIV. The sample in question was unsorted PBMCs, obtained 0.3 years after starting antiretroviral therapy. The DNA for the CDR3 is TGCAGTGCCGTACAGGGTTACGAGCAGTACTTC. Protein product: CSAVQGYEQYF.